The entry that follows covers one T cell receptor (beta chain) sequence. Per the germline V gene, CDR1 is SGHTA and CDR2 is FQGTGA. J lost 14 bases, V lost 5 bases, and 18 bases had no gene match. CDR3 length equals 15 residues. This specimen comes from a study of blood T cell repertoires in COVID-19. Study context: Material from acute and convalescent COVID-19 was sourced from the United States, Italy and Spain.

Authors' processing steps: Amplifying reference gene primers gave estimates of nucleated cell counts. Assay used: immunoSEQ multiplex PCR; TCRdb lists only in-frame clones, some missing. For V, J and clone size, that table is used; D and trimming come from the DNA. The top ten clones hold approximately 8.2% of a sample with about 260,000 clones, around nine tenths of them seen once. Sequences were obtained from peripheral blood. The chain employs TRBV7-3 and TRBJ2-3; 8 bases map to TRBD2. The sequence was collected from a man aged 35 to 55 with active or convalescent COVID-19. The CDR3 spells CASSPPGLAGAGLYF. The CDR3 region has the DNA TGTGCCAGCAGCCCTCCGGGGCTAGCGGGCGCAGGGCTGTATTTT.